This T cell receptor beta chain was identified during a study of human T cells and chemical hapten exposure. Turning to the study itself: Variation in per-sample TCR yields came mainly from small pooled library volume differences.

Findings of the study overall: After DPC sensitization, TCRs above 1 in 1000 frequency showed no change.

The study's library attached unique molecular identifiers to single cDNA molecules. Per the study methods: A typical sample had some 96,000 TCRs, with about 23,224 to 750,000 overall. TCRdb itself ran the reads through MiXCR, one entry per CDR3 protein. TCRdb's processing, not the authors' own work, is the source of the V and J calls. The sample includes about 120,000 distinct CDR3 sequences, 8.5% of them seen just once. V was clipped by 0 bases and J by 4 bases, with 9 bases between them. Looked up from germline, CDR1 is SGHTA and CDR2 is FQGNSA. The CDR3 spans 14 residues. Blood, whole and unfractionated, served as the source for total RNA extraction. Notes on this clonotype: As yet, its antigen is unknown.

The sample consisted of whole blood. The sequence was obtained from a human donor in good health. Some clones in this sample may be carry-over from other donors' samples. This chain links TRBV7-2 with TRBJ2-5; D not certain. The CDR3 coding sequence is TGTGCCAGCAGCTTAGCTTTCCAGTCAGAGACCCAGTACTTC. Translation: CASSLAFQSETQYF.